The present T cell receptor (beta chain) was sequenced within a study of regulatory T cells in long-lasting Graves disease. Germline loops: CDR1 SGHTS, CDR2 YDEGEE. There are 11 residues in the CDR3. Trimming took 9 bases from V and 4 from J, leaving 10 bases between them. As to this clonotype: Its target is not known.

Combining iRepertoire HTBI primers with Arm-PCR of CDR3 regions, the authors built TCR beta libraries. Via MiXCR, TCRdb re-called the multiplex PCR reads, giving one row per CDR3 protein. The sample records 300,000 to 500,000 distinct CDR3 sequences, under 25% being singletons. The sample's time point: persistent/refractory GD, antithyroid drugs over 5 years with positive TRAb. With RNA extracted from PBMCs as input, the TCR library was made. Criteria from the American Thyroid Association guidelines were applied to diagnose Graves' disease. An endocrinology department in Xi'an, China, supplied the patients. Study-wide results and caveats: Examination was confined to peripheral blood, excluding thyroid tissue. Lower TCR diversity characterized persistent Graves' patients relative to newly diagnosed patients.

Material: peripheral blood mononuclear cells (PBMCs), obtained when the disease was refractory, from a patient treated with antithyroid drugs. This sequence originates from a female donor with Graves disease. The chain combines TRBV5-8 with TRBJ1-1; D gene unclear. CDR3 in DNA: TGTGCCAACACATTGCGCACTGAAGCTTTCTTT. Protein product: CANTLRTEAFF.